The clone carrying this T cell receptor (beta chain) was recorded many times. The antigen is not known. This entry is derived from a study of CD8 T cells in ankylosing spondylitis. Study-level results: Significantly higher representation of disease-linked clones was reported for matched ankylosing spondylitis synovial fluid. Reactive arthritis synovial fluid and blood were previously reported to contain some motif variants.

This CDR3 has 11 amino acids. Germline loops: CDR1 SQVTM, CDR2 ANQGSEA. TCRdb re-analysed the 5' RACE reads in MiXCR, keeping a single row per CDR3 protein. The sample carries over 95,000 distinct CDR3 sequences, roughly 8.3% recorded once. Material: blood, either unsorted or a sorted T cell fraction (not recorded which). The rearrangement uses TRBV29-1 and TRBJ2-4; perhaps TRBD2 as D (5 bases). The sequence derives from a male donor with ankylosing spondylitis or in good health (not recorded which). The CDR3 sequence: CSMEEGNIQYF. CDR3 coding DNA: TGCAGTATGGAGGAAGGAAACATTCAGTACTTC.